This passage covers 12 T cell receptor beta chains from one sample sequenced in a study of PD-1 blockade in classical Hodgkin lymphoma. Relapse was seen in all patients after autologous stem cell transplantation, and brentuximab vedotin exposure was variable. The protocol was immunoSEQ multiplex PCR, while the TCRdb copy is restricted to in-frame clones and leaves out a portion. The table shows 55,000 to 65,000 clones, with roughly nine tenths occurring only once. The specimen comprised peripheral blood mononuclear cells (PBMCs), sampled at baseline. All receptors come from a human donor with classical Hodgkin lymphoma.

For the CDR3, the DNA is TGTGCCAGCAGTTTATCCTGGCCCACGAACACTGAAGCTTTCTTT. This encodes CASSLSWPTNTEAFF. The J gene is TRBJ1-1, the V gene TRBV27; D not resolved. The CDR3 has 15 residues. The V end was cut by 0 bases, the J end by 1 base, with 9 bases between. CDR1 MNHEY and CDR2 SMNVEV come from the germline V gene (reference sequence).

This clone was detected only once. The rearrangement uses TRBV6-1 and TRBJ2-2; TRBD1 might be the D (6 bases). V lost 3 bases and J lost 5, with 22 bases in between. Germline assignment: CDR1 MNHNS and CDR2 SASEGT. The CDR3 is 18 residues long. This CDR3 reads CASSDPKILTGSTGELFF. In DNA form, the CDR3 reads TGTGCCAGCAGTGACCCAAAAATATTAACAGGGTCAACCGGGGAGCTGTTTTTT.

The chain couples TRBV6-6 to TRBJ2-6; D is perhaps TRBD1 (5 bases). From germline, CDR1 is MNHNY and CDR2 SVGAGI (reference sequence). There are 16 residues in the CDR3. Trimming removed 5 bases from V and 7 bases from J, with 18 bases in between. The CDR3 nucleotides are TGTGCCAGCAGTCAACCAACAGGTGTTGGAGCCAACGTCCTGACTTTC. Its translation is CASSQPTGVGANVLTF.

J is TRBJ1-1 and V is TRBV2, with TRBD1 as a possible D gene (5 bases). The CDR3 is 13 residues long. V was clipped by 4 bases and J by 3 bases, with 9 bases between them. The germline V gene encodes CDR1 SNHLY and CDR2 FYNNEI. The CDR3: CASSVRGYTEAFF. CDR3 bases: TGTGCCAGCAGTGTTAGGGGATACACTGAAGCTTTCTTT.

Written as DNA, the CDR3 is TGTGCCAGCAGCCTACCGGGACAAACTAACTATGGCTACACCTTC. This codes for CASSLPGQTNYGYTF. The chain couples TRBV7-9 to TRBJ1-2; maybe TRBD1 (6 bases). V was pared by 5 bases and J by 0 bases, with 13 bases between. Germline lookup yields CDR1 SEHNR and CDR2 FQNEAQ (reference sequence). CDR3 length: 15 residues. Filled out from reference TRBV7-9 and TRBJ1-2, the complete variable domain reads DTGVSQNPRHKITKRGQNVTFRCDPISEHNRLYWYRQTLGQGPEFLTYFQNEAQLEKSRLLSDRFSAERPKGSFSTLEIQRTEQGDSAMYLCASSLPGQTNYGYTFGSGTRLTVV.

The chain recombines TRBV6-6 with TRBJ2-5; 7 nucleotides agree with TRBD1. CDR1 and CDR2 (germline): MNHNY, SVGAGI (reference sequence). V gave up 6 bases and J gave up 5 bases; unmatched junction bases: 3. The CDR3 extends over 12 amino acids. The CDR3 is CASSPRGETQYF. The CDR3 DNA sequence: TGTGCCAGCAGCCCCAGGGGGGAGACCCAGTACTTC.

The chain is built from TRBV5-4 and TRBJ2-2; TRBD1 agrees at 8 bases. This CDR3 comprises 15 residues. The germline V gene encodes CDR1 SGHNT and CDR2 YYREEE (reference sequence). V lost 4 bases, J lost 6 bases, and 8 bases stayed unmatched. The CDR3 DNA reads as TGTGCCAGCAGCCACCGACAGGGGTTTCCCGGGGAGCTGTTTTTT. Translation gives CASSHRQGFPGELFF.

The genes are TRBV6-1 and TRBJ2-3; D may match TRBD1 or TRBD2 (5 bases each). Germline V gene lookup returns CDR1 MNHNS and CDR2 SASEGT. V lost 3 bases to trimming and J lost 1 base, with 5 bases between them. The CDR3 covers 13 residues. CDR3 sequence reads: CASSEGGTDTQYF. The DNA of the CDR3 is TGTGCCAGCAGTGAGGGGGGCACAGATACGCAGTATTTT.

The chain combines TRBV7-9 with TRBJ1-4; 7 nucleotides agree with TRBD1. Trimming took 4 bases from V and 8 from J; bases not matched to a gene: 13. Germline V gene lookup returns CDR1 SEHNR and CDR2 FQNEAQ (reference sequence). This CDR3 is built from 16 residues. As DNA, the CDR3 is TGTGCCAGCAGCTCATCCCAGGGGGACAGATCCGAAAAACTGTTTTTT. This gives the protein CASSSSQGDRSEKLFF.

This clone was recorded only once. V is TRBV29-1 and J is TRBJ2-3; TRBD2 aligns across 8 bases. CDR1 and CDR2 from the germline V gene are SQVTM and ANQGSEA. V was clipped by 8 bases and J by 0 bases; unmatched bases: 7. This CDR3 spans 14 amino acids. Here the CDR3 DNA reads TGCAGCTCCAGAGCGGGGGCCAGCACAGATACGCAGTATTTT. Residues: CSSRAGASTDTQYF.

The V gene is TRBV30, the J gene TRBJ1-5, with D perhaps TRBD1 (6 bases). CDR3 length: 13 residues. The germline CDR1 and CDR2 sequences are GTSNPN and SVGIG (reference sequence). The V end was cut by 1 base, the J end by 4 bases, with 8 bases between. CDR3 in DNA: TGTGCCTGGAGTGACAGGGAGAATCAGCCCCAGCATTTT. Amino acid sequence: CAWSDRENQPQHF.

The chain links TRBV14 to TRBJ1-2, with 7 nucleotides matching TRBD1. Germline CDR1 and CDR2: SGHDN and FVKESK. The CDR3 spans 14 residues. Trimming removed 2 bases from V and 4 bases from J; junction bases left unmatched: 4. CDR3 DNA sequence: TGTGCCAGCAGCCAAACCGGACAGGTCTATGGCTACACCTTC. Its translation is CASSQTGQVYGYTF.